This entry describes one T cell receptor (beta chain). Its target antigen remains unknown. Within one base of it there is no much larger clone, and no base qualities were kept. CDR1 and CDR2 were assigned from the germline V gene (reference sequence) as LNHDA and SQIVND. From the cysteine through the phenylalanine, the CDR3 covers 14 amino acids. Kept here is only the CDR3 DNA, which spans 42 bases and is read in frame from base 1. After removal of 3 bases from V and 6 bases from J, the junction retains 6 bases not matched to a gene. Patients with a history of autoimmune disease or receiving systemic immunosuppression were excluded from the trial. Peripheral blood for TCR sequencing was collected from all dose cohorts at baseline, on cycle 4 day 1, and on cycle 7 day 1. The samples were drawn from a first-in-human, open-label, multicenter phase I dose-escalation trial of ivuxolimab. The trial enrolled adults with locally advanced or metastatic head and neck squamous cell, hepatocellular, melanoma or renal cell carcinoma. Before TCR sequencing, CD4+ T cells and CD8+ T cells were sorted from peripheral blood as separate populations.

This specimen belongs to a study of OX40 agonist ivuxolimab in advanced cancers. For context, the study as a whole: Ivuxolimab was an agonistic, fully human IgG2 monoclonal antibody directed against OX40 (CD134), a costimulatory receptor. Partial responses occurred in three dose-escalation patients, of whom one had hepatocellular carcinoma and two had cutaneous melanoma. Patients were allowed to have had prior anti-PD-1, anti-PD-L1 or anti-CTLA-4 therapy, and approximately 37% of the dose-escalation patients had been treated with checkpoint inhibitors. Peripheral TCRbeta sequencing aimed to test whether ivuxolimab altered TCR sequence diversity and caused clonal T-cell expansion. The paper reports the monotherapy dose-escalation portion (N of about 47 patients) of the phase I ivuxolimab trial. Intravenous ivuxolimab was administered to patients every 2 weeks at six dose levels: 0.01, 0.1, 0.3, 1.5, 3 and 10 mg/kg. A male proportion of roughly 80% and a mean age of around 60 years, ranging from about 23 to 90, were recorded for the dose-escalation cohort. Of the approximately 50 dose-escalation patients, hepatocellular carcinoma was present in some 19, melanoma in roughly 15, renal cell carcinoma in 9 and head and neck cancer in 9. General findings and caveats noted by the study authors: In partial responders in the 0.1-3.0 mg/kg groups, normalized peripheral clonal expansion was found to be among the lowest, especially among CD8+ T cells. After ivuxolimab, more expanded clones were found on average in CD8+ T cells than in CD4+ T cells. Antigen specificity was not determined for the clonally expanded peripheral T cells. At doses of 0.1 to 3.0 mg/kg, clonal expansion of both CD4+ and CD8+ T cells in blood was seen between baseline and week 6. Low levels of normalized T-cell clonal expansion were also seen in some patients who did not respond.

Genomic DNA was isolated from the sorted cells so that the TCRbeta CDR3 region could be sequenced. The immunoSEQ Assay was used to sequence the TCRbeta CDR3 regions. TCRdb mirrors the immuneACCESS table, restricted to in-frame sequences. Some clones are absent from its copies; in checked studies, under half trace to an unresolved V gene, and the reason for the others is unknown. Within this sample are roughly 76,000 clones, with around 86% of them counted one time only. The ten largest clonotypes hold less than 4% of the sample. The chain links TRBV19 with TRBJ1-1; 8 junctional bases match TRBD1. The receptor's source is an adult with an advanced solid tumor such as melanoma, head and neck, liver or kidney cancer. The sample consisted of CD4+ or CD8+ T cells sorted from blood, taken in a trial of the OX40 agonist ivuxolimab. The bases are TGTGCCAGTAGTATTTCCAGGGGGCAATCTGAAGCTTTCTTT. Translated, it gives CASSISRGQSEAFF.